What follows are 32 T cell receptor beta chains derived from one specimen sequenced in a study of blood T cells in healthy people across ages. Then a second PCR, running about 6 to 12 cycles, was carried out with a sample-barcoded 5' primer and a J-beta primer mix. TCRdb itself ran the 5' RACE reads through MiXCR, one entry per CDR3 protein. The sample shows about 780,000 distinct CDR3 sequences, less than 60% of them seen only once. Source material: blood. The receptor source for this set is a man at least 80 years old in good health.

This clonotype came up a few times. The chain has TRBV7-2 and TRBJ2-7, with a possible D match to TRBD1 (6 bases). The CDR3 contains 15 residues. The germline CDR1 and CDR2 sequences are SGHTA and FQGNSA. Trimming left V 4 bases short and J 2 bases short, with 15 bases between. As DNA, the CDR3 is TGTGCCAGCAGCTCCGGGCTTGGGGGCACCTACGAGCAGTACTTC. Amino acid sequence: CASSSGLGGTYEQYF.

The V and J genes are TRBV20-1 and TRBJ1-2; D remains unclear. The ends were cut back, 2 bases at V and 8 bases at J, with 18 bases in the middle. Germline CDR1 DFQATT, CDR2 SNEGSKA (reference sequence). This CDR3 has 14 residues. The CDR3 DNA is TGCAGTGCTAGACCCAACCGGGAACCCAGAGGCTACACCTTC. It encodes CSARPNREPRGYTF.

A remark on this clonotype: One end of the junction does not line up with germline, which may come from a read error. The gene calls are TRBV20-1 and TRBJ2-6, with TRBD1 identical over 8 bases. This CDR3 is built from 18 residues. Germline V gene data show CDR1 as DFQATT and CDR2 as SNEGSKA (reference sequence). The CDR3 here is CSTRGRQGTSSGANVLTF. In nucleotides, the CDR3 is TGCAGTACTAGAGGACGACAGGGGACAAGCTCTGGGGCCAACGTCCTGACTTTC.

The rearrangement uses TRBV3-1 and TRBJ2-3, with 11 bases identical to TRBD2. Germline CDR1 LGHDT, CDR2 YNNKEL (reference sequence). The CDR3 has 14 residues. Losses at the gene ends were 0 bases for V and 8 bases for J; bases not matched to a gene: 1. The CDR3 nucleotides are TGTGCCAGCAGCCAAGACGGACTAGCGGGTACGCAGTATTTT. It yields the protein CASSQDGLAGTQYF.

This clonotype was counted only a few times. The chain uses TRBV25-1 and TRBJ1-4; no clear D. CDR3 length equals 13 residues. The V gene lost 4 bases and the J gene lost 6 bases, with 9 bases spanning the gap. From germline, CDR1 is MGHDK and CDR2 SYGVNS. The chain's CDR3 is CASSGSFDEKLFF. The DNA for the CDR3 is TGTGCCAGCAGTGGGTCCTTTGATGAAAAACTGTTTTTT.

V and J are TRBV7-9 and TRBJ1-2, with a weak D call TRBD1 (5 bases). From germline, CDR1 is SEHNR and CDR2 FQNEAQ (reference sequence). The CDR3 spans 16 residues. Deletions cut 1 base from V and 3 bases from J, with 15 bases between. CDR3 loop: CASSLEGFGGDYGYTF. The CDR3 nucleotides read TGTGCCAGCAGCTTAGAAGGTTTCGGAGGGGACTATGGCTACACCTTC.

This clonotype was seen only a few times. This chain's CDR3 is CASSYRASGWNEQFF. The CDR3 DNA is TGTGCCAGCAGCTACCGGGCGAGCGGCTGGAATGAGCAGTTCTTC. The gene calls are TRBV3-1 and TRBJ2-1; a weak D match, TRBD2 (5 bases). CDR1 is LGHDT, CDR2 YNNKEL, per germline (reference sequence). The CDR3 contains 15 residues. Trimming took off 5 bases at V and 7 bases at J, with 18 bases between the two ends.

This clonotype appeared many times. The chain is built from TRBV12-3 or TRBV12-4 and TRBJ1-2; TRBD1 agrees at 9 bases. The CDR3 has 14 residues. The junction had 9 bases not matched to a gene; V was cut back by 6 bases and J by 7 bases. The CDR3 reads CASSPDRGYAGYTF. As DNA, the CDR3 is TGTGCCAGCAGCCCGGACAGGGGCTACGCTGGCTACACCTTC.

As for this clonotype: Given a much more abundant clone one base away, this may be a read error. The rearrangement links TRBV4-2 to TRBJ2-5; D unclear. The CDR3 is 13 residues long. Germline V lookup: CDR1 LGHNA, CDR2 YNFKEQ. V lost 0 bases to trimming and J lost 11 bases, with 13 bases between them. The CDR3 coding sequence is TGTGCCAGCAGCCAAGACGGGCCAGATGAGCAGTACTTC. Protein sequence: CASSQDGPDEQYF.

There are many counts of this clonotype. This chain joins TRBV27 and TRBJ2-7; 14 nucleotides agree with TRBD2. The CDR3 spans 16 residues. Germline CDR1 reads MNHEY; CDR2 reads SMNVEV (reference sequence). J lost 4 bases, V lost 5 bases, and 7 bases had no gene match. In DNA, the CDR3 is TGTGCCAGCAGTCCCTCCGGGACTAGCGGGAGTTACGAGCAGTACTTC. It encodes CASSPSGTSGSYEQYF.

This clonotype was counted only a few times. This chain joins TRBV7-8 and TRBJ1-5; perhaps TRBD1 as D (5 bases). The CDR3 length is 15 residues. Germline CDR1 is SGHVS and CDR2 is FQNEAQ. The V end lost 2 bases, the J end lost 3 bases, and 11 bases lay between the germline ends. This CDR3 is CASSLFDSPNQPQHF. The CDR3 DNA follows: TGTGCCAGCAGCTTATTTGACAGTCCCAATCAGCCCCAGCATTTT.

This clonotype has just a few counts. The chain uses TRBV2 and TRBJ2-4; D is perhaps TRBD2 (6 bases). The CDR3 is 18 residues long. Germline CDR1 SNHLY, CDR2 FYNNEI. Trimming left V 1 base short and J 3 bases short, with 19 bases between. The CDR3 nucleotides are TGTGCCAGCAGTGAAGAAGAGGGGAGGCGTCGAGTCAAAAACATTCAGTACTTC. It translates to CASSEEEGRRRVKNIQYF.

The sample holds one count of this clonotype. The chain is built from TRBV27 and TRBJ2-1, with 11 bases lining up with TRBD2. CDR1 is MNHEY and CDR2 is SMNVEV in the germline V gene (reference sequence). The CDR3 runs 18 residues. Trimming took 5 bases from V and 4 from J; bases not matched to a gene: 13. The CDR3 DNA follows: TGTGCCAGCAGTCTTAGCGGGAGGGCCTCCATTCTATACAATGAGCAGTTCTTC. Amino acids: CASSLSGRASILYNEQFF.

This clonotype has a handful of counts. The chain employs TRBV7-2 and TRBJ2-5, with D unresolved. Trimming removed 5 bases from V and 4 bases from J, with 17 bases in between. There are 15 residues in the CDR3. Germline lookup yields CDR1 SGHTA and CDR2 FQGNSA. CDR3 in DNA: TGTGCCAGCAGCCAAGTCCCGGGTATCCGAGAGACCCAGTACTTC. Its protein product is CASSQVPGIRETQYF.

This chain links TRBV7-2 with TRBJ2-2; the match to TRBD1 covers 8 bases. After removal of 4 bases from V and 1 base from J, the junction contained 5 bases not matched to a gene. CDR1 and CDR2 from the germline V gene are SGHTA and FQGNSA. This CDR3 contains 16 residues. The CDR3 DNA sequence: TGTGCCAGCAGCTACCGACAGGGGTTGAACACCGGGGAGCTGTTTTTT. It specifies CASSYRQGLNTGELFF. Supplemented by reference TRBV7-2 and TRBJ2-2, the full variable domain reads GAGVSQSPSNKVTEKGKDVELRCDPISGHTALYWYRQSLGQGLEFLIYFQGNSAPDKSGLPSDRFSAERTGGSVSTLTIQRTQQEDSAVYLCASSYRQGLNTGELFFGEGSRLTVL.

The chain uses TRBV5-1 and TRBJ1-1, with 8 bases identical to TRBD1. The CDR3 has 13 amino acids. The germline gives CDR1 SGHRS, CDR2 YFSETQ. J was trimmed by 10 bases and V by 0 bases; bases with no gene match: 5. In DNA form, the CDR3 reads TGCGCCAGCAGCTTGGGGGACAGGTGGAGAGCTTTCTTT. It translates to CASSLGDRWRAFF.

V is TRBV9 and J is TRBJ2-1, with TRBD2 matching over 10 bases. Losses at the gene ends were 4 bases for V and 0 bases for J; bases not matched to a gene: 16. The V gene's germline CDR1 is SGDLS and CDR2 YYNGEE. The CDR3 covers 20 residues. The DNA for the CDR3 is TGTGCCAGCAGCTCTTACGGGACTAGCGACCCGAAAAGCTCCTACAATGAGCAGTTCTTC. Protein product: CASSSYGTSDPKSSYNEQFF.

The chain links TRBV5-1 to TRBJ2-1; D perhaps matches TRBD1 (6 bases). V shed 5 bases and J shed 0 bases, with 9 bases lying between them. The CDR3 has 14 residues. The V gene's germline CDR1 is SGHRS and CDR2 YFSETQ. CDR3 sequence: CASSGQSSYNEQFF. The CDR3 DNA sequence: TGCGCCAGCAGTGGACAGAGCTCCTACAATGAGCAGTTCTTC. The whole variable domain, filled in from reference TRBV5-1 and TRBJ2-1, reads KAGVTQTPRYLIKTRGQQVTLSCSPISGHRSVSWYQQTPGQGLQFLFEYFSETQRNKGNFPGRFSGRQFSNSRSEMNVSTLELGDSALYLCASSGQSSYNEQFFGPGTRLTVL.

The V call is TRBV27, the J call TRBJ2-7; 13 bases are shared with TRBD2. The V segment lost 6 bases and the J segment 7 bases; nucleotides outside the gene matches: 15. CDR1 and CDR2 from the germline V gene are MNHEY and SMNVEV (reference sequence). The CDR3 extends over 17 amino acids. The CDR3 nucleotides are TGTGCCAGCAGCCCTAGACTAGCGGGAGGTCGAACGAGTGAGCAGTACTTC. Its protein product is CASSPRLAGGRTSEQYF.

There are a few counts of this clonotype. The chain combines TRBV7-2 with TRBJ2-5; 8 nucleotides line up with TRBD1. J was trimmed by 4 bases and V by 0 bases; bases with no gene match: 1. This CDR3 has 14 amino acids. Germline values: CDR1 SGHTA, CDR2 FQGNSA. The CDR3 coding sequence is TGTGCCAGCAGCTTAGCCAGGGGGCCAGAGACCCAGTACTTC. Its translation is CASSLARGPETQYF.

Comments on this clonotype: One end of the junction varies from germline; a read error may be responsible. As DNA, the CDR3 is TGTGCCAACAGTTTACTAAAGGACAATGAGCAGTACTTC. Translating gives CANSLLKDNEQYF. The chain has TRBV12-3 or TRBV12-4 and TRBJ2-5; possibly TRBD1 for D (5 bases). CDR3 size: 13 residues.

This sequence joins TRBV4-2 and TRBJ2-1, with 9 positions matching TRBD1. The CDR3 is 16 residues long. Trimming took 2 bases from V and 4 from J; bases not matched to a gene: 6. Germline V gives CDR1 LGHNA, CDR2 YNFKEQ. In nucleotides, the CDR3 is TGTGCCAGCAGCCAAATCGGGACAGGGAGATACAATGAGCAGTTCTTC. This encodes CASSQIGTGRYNEQFF.

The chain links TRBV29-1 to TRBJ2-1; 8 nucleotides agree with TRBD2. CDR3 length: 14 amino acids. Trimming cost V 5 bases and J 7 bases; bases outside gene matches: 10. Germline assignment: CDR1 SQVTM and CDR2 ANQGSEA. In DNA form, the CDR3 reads TGCAGCGTTCCCGGGACTAGGCAGGAGAATGAGCAGTTCTTC. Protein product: CSVPGTRQENEQFF.

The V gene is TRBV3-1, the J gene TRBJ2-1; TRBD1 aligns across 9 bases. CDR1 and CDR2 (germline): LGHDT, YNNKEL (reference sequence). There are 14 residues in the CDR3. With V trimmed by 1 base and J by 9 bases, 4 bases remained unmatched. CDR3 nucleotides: TGTGCCAGCAGCCAAGGGGACAGGGATTCTGAGCAGTTCTTC. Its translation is CASSQGDRDSEQFF.

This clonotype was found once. CDR3 nucleotide sequence: TGTGCCACCAGCAGAGATCGACAGGGTTCAGCTTTCTTT. Protein sequence: CATSRDRQGSAFF. The chain joins TRBV15 to TRBJ1-1, with TRBD1 matching 7 bases. This CDR3 spans 13 amino acids. Germline CDR1 is LNHNV and CDR2 is YYDKDF (reference sequence). V lost 0 bases and J lost 10; bases outside the gene matches: 5. Using reference TRBV15 and TRBJ1-1 for the parts outside the CDR3, the full variable domain is DAMVIQNPRYQVTQFGKPVTLSCSQTLNHNVMYWYQQKSSQAPKLLFHYYDKDFNNEADTPDNFQSRRPNTSFCFLDIRSPGLGDTAMYLCATSRDRQGSAFFGQGTRLTVV.

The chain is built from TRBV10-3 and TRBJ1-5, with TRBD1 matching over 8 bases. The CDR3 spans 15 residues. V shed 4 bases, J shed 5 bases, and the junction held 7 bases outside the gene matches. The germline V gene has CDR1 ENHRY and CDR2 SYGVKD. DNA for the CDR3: TGTGCCATCAGTGTGGGAGACAGGGGTGATCAGCCCCAGCATTTT. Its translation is CAISVGDRGDQPQHF.

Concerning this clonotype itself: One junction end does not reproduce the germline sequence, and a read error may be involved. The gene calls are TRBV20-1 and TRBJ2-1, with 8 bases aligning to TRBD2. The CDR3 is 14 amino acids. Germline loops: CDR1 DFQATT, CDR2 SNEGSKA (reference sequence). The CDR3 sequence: CGAVAGSSYNEQFF. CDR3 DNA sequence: TGCGGTGCCGTAGCGGGAAGCTCCTACAATGAGCAGTTCTTC.

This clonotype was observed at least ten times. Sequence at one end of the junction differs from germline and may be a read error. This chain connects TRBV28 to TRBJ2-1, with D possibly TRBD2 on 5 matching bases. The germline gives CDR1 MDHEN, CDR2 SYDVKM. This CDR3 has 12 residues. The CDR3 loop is CASSGGYNEQFF. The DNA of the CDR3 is TGCGCCAGCAGCGGTGGTTACAATGAGCAGTTCTTC.

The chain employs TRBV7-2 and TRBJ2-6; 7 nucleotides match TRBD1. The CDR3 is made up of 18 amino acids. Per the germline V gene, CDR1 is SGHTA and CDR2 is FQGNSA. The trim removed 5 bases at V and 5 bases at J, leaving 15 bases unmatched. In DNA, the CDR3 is TGTGCCAGCAGCGAATTAGGGTTAGGGGGCGCTAGGGCCAACGTCCTGACTTTC. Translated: CASSELGLGGARANVLTF.

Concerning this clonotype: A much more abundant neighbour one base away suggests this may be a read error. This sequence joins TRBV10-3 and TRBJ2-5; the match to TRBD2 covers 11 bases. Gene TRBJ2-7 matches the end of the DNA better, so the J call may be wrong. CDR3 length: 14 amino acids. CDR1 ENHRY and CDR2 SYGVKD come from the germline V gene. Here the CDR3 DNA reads TGTGCCATCAGGACCTTAGCGGGAGGGGACGAGCAGTACTTC. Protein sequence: CAIRTLAGGDEQYF.

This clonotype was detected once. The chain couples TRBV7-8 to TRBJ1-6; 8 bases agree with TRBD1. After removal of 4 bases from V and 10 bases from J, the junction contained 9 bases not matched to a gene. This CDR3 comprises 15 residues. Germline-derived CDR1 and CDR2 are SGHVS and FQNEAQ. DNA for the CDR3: TGTGCCAGCAGCTCATTCAGGGGGCAAGGCTCACCCCTCCACTTT. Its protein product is CASSSFRGQGSPLHF.

The CDR3 is CSASLGLPLDTQYF. Written as DNA, the CDR3 is TGCAGTGCTAGTTTGGGACTCCCTTTAGATACGCAGTATTTT. This chain connects TRBV20-1 to TRBJ2-3; possibly TRBD2 for D (6 bases). V lost 3 bases, J lost 5 bases, and 15 bases lay in between. This CDR3 is built from 14 residues. Germline V gives CDR1 DFQATT, CDR2 SNEGSKA (reference sequence).